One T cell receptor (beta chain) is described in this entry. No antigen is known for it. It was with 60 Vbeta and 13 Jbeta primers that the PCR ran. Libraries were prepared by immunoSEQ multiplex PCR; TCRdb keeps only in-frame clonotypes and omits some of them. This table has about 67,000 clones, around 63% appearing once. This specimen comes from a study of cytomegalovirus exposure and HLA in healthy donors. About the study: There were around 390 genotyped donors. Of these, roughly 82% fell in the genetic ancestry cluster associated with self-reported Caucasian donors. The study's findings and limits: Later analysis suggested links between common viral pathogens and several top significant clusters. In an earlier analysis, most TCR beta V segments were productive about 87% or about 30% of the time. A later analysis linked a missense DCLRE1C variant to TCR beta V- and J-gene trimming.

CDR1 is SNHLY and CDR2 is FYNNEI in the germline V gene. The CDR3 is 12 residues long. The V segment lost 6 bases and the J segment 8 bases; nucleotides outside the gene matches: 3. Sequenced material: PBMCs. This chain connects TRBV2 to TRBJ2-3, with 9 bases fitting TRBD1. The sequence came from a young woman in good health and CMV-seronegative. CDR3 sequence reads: CASRDRGGTQYF. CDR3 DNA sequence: TGTGCCAGCAGGGACAGGGGAGGTACGCAGTATTTT. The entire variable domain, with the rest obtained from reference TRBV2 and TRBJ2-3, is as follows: EPEVTQTPSHQVTQMGQEVILRCVPISNHLYFYWYRQILGQKVEFLVSFYNNEISEKSEIFDDQFSVERPDGSNFTLKIRSTKLEDSAMYFCASRDRGGTQYFGPGTRLTVL.